A selection of T cell receptor beta chains follows, all from one sample in a study of PD-L1 blockade in urothelial cancer. The assay was immunoSEQ multiplex PCR, and TCRdb's table has in-frame clones only and misses some. Of just over 50,000 clones in the sample, around 72% were seen once. The starting material was PBMCs, obtained around atezolizumab (anti-PD-L1) treatment. The receptors come from a man between 70 and 80 years old with urothelial cancer. Each CDR3 is given with its conserved first and last residue. The order of the fields is CDR3 length, J gene, D gene, V gene, clone size, CDR3 DNA, CDR3 protein. D genes are given only for firm matches. Part of the rows lack a size; the others show once, few, many or a class for expanded clones.

cdr3_length: 15; j_call: TRBJ1-1; d_call: TRBD1; v_call: TRBV6-5; clone_size: .; cdr3_nt: TGTGCCAGCAGACAGGGGCCACGGGAGAACACTGAAGCTTTCTTT; cdr3_aa: CASRQGPRENTEAFF
cdr3_length: 14; j_call: TRBJ2-7; d_call: TRBD1; v_call: TRBV6-5; clone_size: few; cdr3_nt: TGTGCCGTTCAAGGGGCAGGGGGCATGTACGAGCAGTACTTC; cdr3_aa: CAVQGAGGMYEQYF
cdr3_length: 13; j_call: TRBJ2-7; d_call: TRBD2; v_call: TRBV7-2; clone_size: .; cdr3_nt: TGTGCCAGCAGTCGGACTAGCACTTACGAGCAGTACTTC; cdr3_aa: CASSRTSTYEQYF
cdr3_length: 16; j_call: TRBJ2-7; d_call: .; v_call: TRBV7-3; clone_size: .; cdr3_nt: TGTGCCAGCAGCCCCGAGTCAGGCGGGCCTGCCTACGAGCAGTACTTC; cdr3_aa: CASSPESGGPAYEQYF
cdr3_length: 14; j_call: TRBJ2-4; d_call: .; v_call: TRBV7-2; clone_size: .; cdr3_nt: TGTGCCAGCAGCTTAACGAACAGCAAAAACATTCAGTACTTC; cdr3_aa: CASSLTNSKNIQYF
cdr3_length: 17; j_call: TRBJ2-2; d_call: TRBD1; v_call: TRBV4-1; clone_size: few; cdr3_nt: TGCGCCAGCAGCCATTTGACAGGACAGGGGGCTTCCGGGGAGCTGTTTTTT; cdr3_aa: CASSHLTGQGASGELFF
cdr3_length: 16; j_call: TRBJ2-2; d_call: TRBD2; v_call: TRBV7-2; clone_size: few; cdr3_nt: TGTGCCAGCAGCTTTCCGGGACTAGGGTCCACCGGGGAGCTGTTTTTT; cdr3_aa: CASSFPGLGSTGELFF
cdr3_length: 13; j_call: TRBJ2-1; d_call: .; v_call: TRBV7-2; clone_size: .; cdr3_nt: TGTGCCAGCAGCTCAGGGCCAAGTAATGAGCAGTTCTTC; cdr3_aa: CASSSGPSNEQFF
cdr3_length: 16; j_call: TRBJ1-5; d_call: .; v_call: TRBV6-6; clone_size: .; cdr3_nt: TGTGCCAGCAGTTACGGCTTGGGACTTAGCAATCAGCCCCAGCATTTT; cdr3_aa: CASSYGLGLSNQPQHF
cdr3_length: 12; j_call: TRBJ2-3; d_call: .; v_call: TRBV28; clone_size: .; cdr3_nt: TGTGCCAGCAGAGGACAGACAGATACGCAGTATTTT; cdr3_aa: CASRGQTDTQYF
cdr3_length: 18; j_call: TRBJ1-2; d_call: TRBD1; v_call: TRBV28; clone_size: .; cdr3_nt: TGTGCCAGCAGTTTAGGGGACAGTCTTTTCATGATCGGGGGTGGCTACACCTTC; cdr3_aa: CASSLGDSLFMIGGGYTF
cdr3_length: 19; j_call: TRBJ2-5; d_call: .; v_call: TRBV6-4; clone_size: once; cdr3_nt: TGTGCCAGCAGTAGGCGGGGAACCCCTAACCGGACCCCTAGGGAGACCCAGTACTTC; cdr3_aa: CASSRRGTPNRTPRETQYF
cdr3_length: 16; j_call: TRBJ2-3; d_call: .; v_call: TRBV5-1; clone_size: .; cdr3_nt: TGCGCCAGCAGCTTGTGGCCGGGAGCAGGAGCAGATACGCAGTATTTT; cdr3_aa: CASSLWPGAGADTQYF
cdr3_length: 16; j_call: TRBJ1-2; d_call: TRBD1; v_call: TRBV6-1; clone_size: .; cdr3_nt: TGTGCCAGCAGTGACCCGGACAGGGCCGTTAACTATGGCTACACCTTC; cdr3_aa: CASSDPDRAVNYGYTF
cdr3_length: 17; j_call: TRBJ2-1; d_call: TRBD2; v_call: TRBV7-9; clone_size: .; cdr3_nt: TGTGCCAGCAGCACAACCCCTTATAGCGGGGGGGCTTCTGAGCAGTTCTTC; cdr3_aa: CASSTTPYSGGASEQFF
cdr3_length: 13; j_call: TRBJ2-7; d_call: .; v_call: TRBV5-1; clone_size: .; cdr3_nt: TGCGCCAGCAGCTTTGGGGCTTCCTACGAGCAGTACTTC; cdr3_aa: CASSFGASYEQYF